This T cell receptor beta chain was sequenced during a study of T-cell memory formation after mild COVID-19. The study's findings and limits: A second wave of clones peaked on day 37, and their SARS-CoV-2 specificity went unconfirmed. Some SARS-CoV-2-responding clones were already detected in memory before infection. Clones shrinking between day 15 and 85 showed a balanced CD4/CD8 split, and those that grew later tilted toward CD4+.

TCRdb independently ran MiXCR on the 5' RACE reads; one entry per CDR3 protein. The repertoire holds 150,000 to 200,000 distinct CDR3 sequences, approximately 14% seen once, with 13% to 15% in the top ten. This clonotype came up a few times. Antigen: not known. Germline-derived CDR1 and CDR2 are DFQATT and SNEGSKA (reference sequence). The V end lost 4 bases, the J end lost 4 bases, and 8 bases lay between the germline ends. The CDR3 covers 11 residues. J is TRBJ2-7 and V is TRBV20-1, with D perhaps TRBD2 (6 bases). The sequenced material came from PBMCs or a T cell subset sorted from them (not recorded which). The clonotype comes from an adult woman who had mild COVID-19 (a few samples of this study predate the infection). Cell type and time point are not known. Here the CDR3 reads CSAKGRYEQYF. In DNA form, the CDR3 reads TGCAGTGCTAAGGGGAGGTACGAGCAGTACTTC.